The 24 T cell receptor beta chains below come from one sample, sequenced in a study of intratumoral heterogeneity in liver cancer. Some clones are missing from TCRdb's copy, which holds only in-frame ones; the method was immunoSEQ multiplex PCR. This table has 20,000 to 25,000 clones, around 75% appearing once. This specimen was tumor-adjacent normal tissue, taken before any cancer treatment. These TCRs come from a woman in her 70s with hepatocellular carcinoma.

The chain recombines TRBV7-3 with TRBJ2-2; 8 nucleotides match TRBD2. The trim removed 1 base at V and 5 bases at J, leaving 9 bases unmatched. The V gene's germline CDR1 is SGHTA and CDR2 FQGTGA. This CDR3 spans 17 amino acids. CDR3 residues: CASSLKSGAGVTGELFF. For the CDR3, the DNA is TGTGCCAGCAGCTTAAAATCTGGAGCGGGAGTTACCGGGGAGCTGTTTTTT.

The count of this clone is one. This chain links TRBV12-3 or TRBV12-4 with TRBJ1-1; TRBD1 aligns across 7 bases. This CDR3 comprises 13 residues. Trimming took 6 bases from V and 10 from J; bases not matched to a gene: 11. The CDR3 spells CASRTRQGGRAFF. CDR3 DNA sequence: TGTGCCAGCAGAACTCGACAGGGTGGACGAGCTTTCTTT.

V gene TRBV10-1 combines with J gene TRBJ2-2; D gene unclear. Trimming pared 4 bases from V and 5 bases from J, leaving 8 bases between. Germline V CDR1 and CDR2: WNHNN, SYGVQD (reference sequence). This CDR3 has 13 residues. In DNA form, the CDR3 reads TGCGCCAGCAGTGGGTCCGTGACCGGGGAGCTGTTTTTT. It codes for CASSGSVTGELFF.

V and J are TRBV19 and TRBJ2-1, with D possibly matching TRBD1 (6 bases). Germline V gives CDR1 LNHDA, CDR2 SQIVND (reference sequence). The CDR3 runs 13 residues. Trimming stripped 8 bases from V and 0 bases from J, with 8 bases between. CDR3 sequence: CASPRGSYNEQFF. The DNA of the CDR3 is TGTGCCAGTCCCAGGGGCTCCTACAATGAGCAGTTCTTC.

Judged by abundance, this clone is medium-sized. This chain uses TRBV15 with TRBJ1-1; D unclear. The germline CDR1 and CDR2 sequences are LNHNV and YYDKDF (reference sequence). The CDR3 is 13 residues long. V gave up 1 base and J gave up 8 bases, with 11 bases separating them. CDR3 sequence (DNA): TGTGCCACCAGCAGAGTCGGTGGGGAAGAAGCTTTCTTT. Its protein product is CATSRVGGEEAFF.

This sequence joins TRBV2 and TRBJ2-1; D unresolved. V was shortened by 8 bases and J by 9 bases, with 8 bases between the two germline ends. CDR1 is SNHLY, CDR2 FYNNEI, per germline. This CDR3 is 10 amino acids long. DNA of the CDR3: TGTGCCAGCCTAGAGACTGAGCAGTTCTTC. It yields the protein CASLETEQFF.

J is TRBJ2-1 and V is TRBV7-9; 8 bases agree with TRBD2. In germline, CDR1 is SEHNR, CDR2 FQNEAQ (reference sequence). V shed 1 base, J shed 1 base, and the junction held 9 bases outside the gene matches. The CDR3 loop spans 18 amino acids. The CDR3 sequence is CASSLGSGGPKSYNEQFF. CDR3 DNA sequence: TGTGCCAGCAGCTTAGGGTCGGGAGGGCCTAAGTCCTACAATGAGCAGTTCTTC.

The V gene is TRBV29-1, the J gene TRBJ2-1; TRBD2 might be the D (6 bases). V lost 3 bases, J lost 2 bases, and 17 bases lay in between. This CDR3 is 16 amino acids long. Germline CDR1 SQVTM, CDR2 ANQGSEA. The CDR3 DNA sequence: TGCAGCGTTGAGGGAGGAGGGATAAAGACCTACAATGAGCAGTTCTTC. Translated: CSVEGGGIKTYNEQFF.

The chain has TRBV6-4 and TRBJ1-4; D is unclear. CDR1 MRHNA and CDR2 SNTAGT come from the germline V gene. The germline V and J ends were trimmed by 2 bases and 1 base, with 5 bases remaining between them. The CDR3 is 14 residues long. Here the CDR3 reads CASSDGRTNEKLFF. CDR3 sequence (DNA): TGTGCCAGCAGTGACGGGAGAACTAATGAAAAACTGTTTTTT.

This clone rates as medium-sized. The rearrangement uses TRBV4-2 and TRBJ2-3; perhaps D is TRBD1 or TRBD2 (5 bases each). Germline loops: CDR1 LGHNA, CDR2 YNFKEQ. There are 14 residues in the CDR3. V lost 4 bases and J lost 6, with 14 bases in between. This CDR3 reads CASSPGSFLDTQYF. CDR3 bases: TGTGCCAGCAGCCCAGGGAGCTTCTTGGATACGCAGTATTTT.

V and J are TRBV5-1 and TRBJ2-7; D not certain. Germline loops: CDR1 SGHRS, CDR2 YFSETQ. Between the trimmed V and J ends, which lost 0 bases and 0 bases, there was a span of 7 bases. The CDR3 is 14 amino acids. Here the CDR3 DNA reads TGCGCCAGCAGCTTGGTCCAGGTCTCCTACGAGCAGTACTTC. It specifies CASSLVQVSYEQYF.

The gene calls are TRBV7-2 and TRBJ2-3, with D unresolved. This CDR3 comprises 14 residues. V lost 5 bases, J lost 5 bases, and 14 bases lay in between. The germline V gene has CDR1 SGHTA and CDR2 FQGNSA. The CDR3 bases are TGTGCCAGCAGCCTTACCACCCGCGGAGATACGCAGTATTTT. Protein product: CASSLTTRGDTQYF.

V is TRBV18 and J is TRBJ1-2; D is uncertain. Germline CDR1 KGHSH, CDR2 LQKENI. This CDR3 region has 15 residues. V lost 2 bases and J 2 bases, leaving 12 bases between the germline ends. CDR3 loop: CASSPGLTVNYGYTF. CDR3 DNA: TGTGCCAGCTCACCAGGTCTCACCGTAAACTATGGCTACACCTTC. Combining the CDR3 with reference TRBV18 and TRBJ1-2 gives the whole variable domain NAGVMQNPRHLVRRRGQEARLRCSPMKGHSHVYWYRQLPEEGLKFMVYLQKENIIDESGMPKERFSAEFPKEGPSILRIQQVVRGDSAAYFCASSPGLTVNYGYTFGSGTRLTVV.

The chain recombines TRBV27 with TRBJ2-7, with no clear D. Germline CDR1 MNHEY, CDR2 SMNVEV (reference sequence). This CDR3 is built from 13 residues. Trimming pared 2 bases from V and 2 bases from J, leaving 7 bases between. The CDR3 sequence is CASSLPGAYEQYF. The CDR3 DNA reads TGTGCCAGCAGTTTACCAGGTGCCTACGAGCAGTACTTC.

The chain recombines TRBV25-1 with TRBJ1-4; D uncertain. V was trimmed by 2 bases and J by 7 bases, leaving 2 bases between them. The length of the CDR3 is 11 residues. Germline lookup yields CDR1 MGHDK and CDR2 SYGVNS. The CDR3 nucleotides read TGTGCCAGCAGTGAAAGTGAAAAACTGTTTTTT. Translating gives CASSESEKLFF.

The chain is built from TRBV4-1 and TRBJ2-5; 8 bases line up with TRBD2. Looked up from germline, CDR1 is MGHRA and CDR2 is YSYEKL. V trimming: 1 base; J trimming: 0 bases; junction bases outside the gene matches: 7. This CDR3 spans 17 amino acids. The CDR3 DNA follows: TGCGCCAGCAGCCAAGGTAGGCCGGGGGGGTACCAAGAGACCCAGTACTTC. Translation gives CASSQGRPGGYQETQYF.

The V call is TRBV3-1 (or the pseudogene TRBV3-2), the J call TRBJ1-1; 8 bases map to TRBD1. Germline CDR1 reads LGHDT; CDR2 reads YNNKEL (reference sequence). The trim removed 3 bases at V and 10 bases at J, leaving 16 bases unmatched. The CDR3 length is 16 residues. CDR3 DNA sequence: TGTGCCAGCAGCCAGGGTAGGACAGGGAAACCTTCGAGAGCTTTCTTT. Translating gives CASSQGRTGKPSRAFF.

This clone has only a few counts. The CDR3 protein is CASSLWNLRRDRPRGQYF. The CDR3 nucleotides are TGTGCCAGCAGTTTATGGAATCTTCGGCGGGACAGGCCCCGGGGCCAGTACTTC. The V and J genes are TRBV28 and TRBJ2-5, with 8 bases matching TRBD1. V was clipped by 0 bases and J by 10 bases; unmatched bases: 19. Germline CDR1 reads MDHEN; CDR2 reads SYDVKM. CDR3 length: 18 amino acids.

This clone was counted between two and nine times. This rearrangement joins TRBV2 to TRBJ2-7, with TRBD1 identical over 7 bases. The J segment lost 4 bases and the V segment lost 6 bases, leaving 0 bases of the junction unmatched. The CDR3 length is 11 residues. Germline CDR1 and CDR2: SNHLY and FYNNEI. The CDR3 nucleotides are TGTGCCAGCAGACAGGGGTACGAGCAGTACTTC. This gives the protein CASRQGYEQYF.

The CDR3 DNA is TGTGCCAGCAGCCCCGGACTAGCGGGGGCCTACGAGCAGTACTTC. It specifies CASSPGLAGAYEQYF. This rearrangement joins TRBV27 to TRBJ2-7, with TRBD2 matching 13 bases. Germline lookup yields CDR1 MNHEY and CDR2 SMNVEV (reference sequence). CDR3 size: 15 residues. V lost 6 bases, J lost 2 bases, and 4 bases stayed unmatched.

The gene calls are TRBV19 and TRBJ2-2; D tentatively fits TRBD1 or TRBD2 (5 bases each). Germline CDR1 LNHDA, CDR2 SQIVND (reference sequence). V lost 8 bases, J lost 0 bases, and 10 bases lay in between. The CDR3 totals 14 residues. CDR3 amino acids: CASSRGPNTGELFF. In DNA form, the CDR3 reads TGTGCCAGTTCTCGGGGCCCGAACACCGGGGAGCTGTTTTTT.

V usage is TRBV2 and J usage is TRBJ1-5; maybe TRBD1 (5 bases). This CDR3 contains 16 residues. Trimming removed 4 bases from V and 4 bases from J, with 17 bases in between. Germline V gene data show CDR1 as SNHLY and CDR2 as FYNNEI. The CDR3 nucleotides read TGTGCCAGCAGTGGGGCACGCGGCAGGGAAAATCAGCCCCAGCATTTT. As protein: CASSGARGRENQPQHF.

The chain is built from TRBV12-5 and TRBJ2-1; D gene uncertain. This CDR3 contains 15 residues. The ends were cut back, 6 bases at V and 0 bases at J, with 12 bases in the middle. Germline loops: CDR1 LGHNT, CDR2 FRNRAP. The CDR3 spells CASGPLGGSYNEQFF. CDR3 DNA: TGTGCTAGTGGCCCCCTGGGTGGCTCCTACAATGAGCAGTTCTTC.

This clone turned up a few times. V and J are TRBV12-3 or TRBV12-4 and TRBJ2-1, with D maybe TRBD2 (5 bases). With 5 bases removed from V and 6 bases from J, the gap between germline ends came to 8 bases. CDR3 length: 12 amino acids. DNA for the CDR3: TGTGCCAGCAGTCGGGGTTTCAATGAGCAGTTCTTC. It specifies CASSRGFNEQFF.